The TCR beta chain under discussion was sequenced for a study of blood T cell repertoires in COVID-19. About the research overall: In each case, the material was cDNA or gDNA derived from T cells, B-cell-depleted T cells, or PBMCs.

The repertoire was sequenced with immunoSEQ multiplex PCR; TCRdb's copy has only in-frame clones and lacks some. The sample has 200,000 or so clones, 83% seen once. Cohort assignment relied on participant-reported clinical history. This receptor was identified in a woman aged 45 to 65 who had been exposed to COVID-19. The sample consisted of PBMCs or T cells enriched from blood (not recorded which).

CDR3 residues: CSVWHTEAFF. The DNA for the CDR3 is TGCAGCGTTTGGCACACTGAAGCTTTCTTT. V is TRBV29-1 and J is TRBJ1-1, with D hard to call. Trimming took off 5 bases at V and 3 bases at J, with 4 bases between the two ends. Per the germline V gene, CDR1 is SQVTM and CDR2 is ANQGSEA. The CDR3 is made up of 10 amino acids. The entire variable domain, with the rest obtained from reference TRBV29-1 and TRBJ1-1, is as follows: SAVISQKPSRDICQRGTSLTIQCQVDSQVTMMFWYRQQPGQSLTLIATANQGSEATYESGFVIDKFPISRPNLTFSTLTVSNMSPEDSSIYLCSVWHTEAFFGQGTRLTVV.